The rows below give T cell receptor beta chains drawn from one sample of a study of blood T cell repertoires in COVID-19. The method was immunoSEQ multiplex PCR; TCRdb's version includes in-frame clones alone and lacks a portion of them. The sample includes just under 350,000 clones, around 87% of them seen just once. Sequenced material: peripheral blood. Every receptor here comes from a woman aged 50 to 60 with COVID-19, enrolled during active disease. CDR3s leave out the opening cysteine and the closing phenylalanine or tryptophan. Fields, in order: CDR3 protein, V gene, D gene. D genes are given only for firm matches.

ASSLAPSGSYNEQF TRBV7-2 TRBD2
ASSLQGRHLDFNQPQH TRBV7-2 .
ASRLTENTEAF TRBV3-1/TRBV3-2 .
ASSQENSGGIYEQY TRBV4-2 TRBD2
ASSELERGYT TRBV6-1 .
ASSRREGDEQY TRBV3-1/TRBV3-2 TRBD2
ASSFRGFEAF TRBV12-3/TRBV12-4 .
ASRRGQAARETQY TRBV3-1/TRBV3-2 TRBD1
ASSGHEQLNTEAF TRBV9 .
ASSLGQGIFQPQH TRBV5-5 TRBD1
SVRTANYGYT TRBV29-1 .